The 30 T cell receptor beta chains given below trace back to one sample, sequenced in a study of cytomegalovirus exposure and HLA in healthy donors. The PCR contained 60 Vbeta and 13 Jbeta primers. Here immunoSEQ multiplex PCR was the method, and the copy in TCRdb shows in-frame clones only, minus some. The repertoire includes approximately 200,000 clones, 82% of them detected once, and 0.098% sits in the top ten. Sequences were obtained from PBMCs. Receptor source: a boy between 2 and 10 years old in good health and CMV-seronegative.

This clone was counted a few times. V usage is TRBV7-9 and J usage is TRBJ1-6; tentatively, D is TRBD1 (5 bases). The CDR3 has 15 amino acids. Germline values: CDR1 SEHNR, CDR2 FQNEAQ (reference sequence). V lost 1 base and J lost 4, with 8 bases in between. The CDR3 DNA reads as TGTGCCAGCAGCTTAGATCCAGGGTATAATTCACCCCTCCACTTT. Translating it yields CASSLDPGYNSPLHF.

The chain links TRBV14 to TRBJ2-4; 9 positions agree with TRBD2. The CDR3 length is 15 residues. V dropped 0 bases and J dropped 8; count of bases not matched to a gene: 5. Germline V gene lookup returns CDR1 SGHDN and CDR2 FVKESK. The CDR3 reads CASSQDGRGGHIQYF. DNA for the CDR3: TGTGCCAGCAGCCAAGATGGGCGGGGGGGCCACATTCAGTACTTC.

The chain uses TRBV6-6 and TRBJ2-7; TRBD2 aligns across 8 bases. The length of the CDR3 is 13 residues. V lost 10 bases and J lost 4; bases outside the gene matches: 9. Per germline, CDR1 MNHNY and CDR2 SVGAGI (reference sequence). The CDR3 DNA sequence: TGTGCCACCAGGGCGGGGGGTCTGTACGAGCAGTACTTC. It specifies CATRAGGLYEQYF.

The chain couples TRBV12-2 to TRBJ1-1. TRBV12-2 is classified as a pseudogene. This CDR3 is 11 amino acids long. The CDR3 nucleotides read TGTGCAAGTCCCCATGACTCGTTCGCTTTCTTT. Protein sequence: CASPHDSFAFF.

J is TRBJ2-7 and V is TRBV19; TRBD1 agrees at 7 bases. CDR3 length: 17 residues. CDR1 and CDR2 (germline): LNHDA, SQIVND (reference sequence). The V segment lost 1 base and the J segment 0 bases; nucleotides outside the gene matches: 9. The CDR3 DNA reads as TGTGCCAGTAGTATAGGAGCTGCACAGGGGAGCTCCTACGAGCAGTACTTC. Amino acid sequence: CASSIGAAQGSSYEQYF.

The sample holds a few counts of this clone. This chain connects TRBV27 to TRBJ1-1, with D unclear. There are 12 residues in the CDR3. Trimming left V 2 bases short and J 5 bases short, with 6 bases between. Germline V lookup: CDR1 MNHEY, CDR2 SMNVEV (reference sequence). The CDR3, as DNA: TGTGCCAGCAGTTTAACGGGTACTGAAGCTTTCTTT. Translating it yields CASSLTGTEAFF.

This sequence joins TRBV7-9 and TRBJ2-3; the D gene is possibly TRBD2 (7 bases). CDR1 is SEHNR and CDR2 is FQNEAQ in the germline V gene (reference sequence). This CDR3 is built from 16 residues. The V end lost 5 bases, the J end lost 1 base, and 16 bases lay between the germline ends. The CDR3 region has the DNA TGTGCCAGCAGCCCCATGGGGGCGGGGGGCACAGATACGCAGTATTTT. Amino acid sequence: CASSPMGAGGTDTQYF.

This clone was detected once. The junction departs from germline at one end; a sequencing error may be responsible. V gene TRBV7-9 combines with J gene TRBJ1-2; D is possibly TRBD1 (5 bases). The CDR3 consists of 15 residues. Germline CDR1 and CDR2: SEHNR and FQNEAQ (reference sequence). CDR3 DNA sequence: TGTTCCAGCAGCTTAGCGGGAGGGGCTCCCTATGGCTACACCTTC. Translation gives CSSSLAGGAPYGYTF.

The table lists this clone with a few counts. CDR3 nucleotide sequence: TGTGCCAGTGCCCCAGAGGGTGGCACAGATACGCAGTATTTT. Residues: CASAPEGGTDTQYF. The gene calls are TRBV19 and TRBJ2-3; TRBD2 is a possible D gene (5 bases). CDR3 length: 14 amino acids. Trimming pared 8 bases from V and 1 base from J, leaving 13 bases between. The V gene's germline CDR1 is LNHDA and CDR2 SQIVND (reference sequence).

The chain joins TRBV4-3 to TRBJ1-2, with TRBD1 matching 7 bases. V trimming: 1 base; J trimming: 4 bases; junction bases outside the gene matches: 9. This CDR3 has 16 residues. Germline V gene data show CDR1 as LGHNA and CDR2 as YSLEER. CDR3: CASSQAPTGSFYGYTF. The CDR3 bases are TGCGCCAGCAGCCAAGCCCCGACAGGGTCCTTCTATGGCTACACCTTC.

This clone showed up just a few times. The chain links TRBV7-8 to TRBJ2-3, with 7 bases identical to TRBD2. The CDR3 length is 16 residues. The germline CDR1 and CDR2 sequences are SGHVS and FQNEAQ. Trimming cost V 4 bases and J 0 bases; bases outside gene matches: 7. CDR3 nucleotide sequence: TGTGCCAGCAGCTCCCTCCGGGACTATAGCACAGATACGCAGTATTTT. The encoded protein is CASSSLRDYSTDTQYF.

The gene calls are TRBV7-2 and TRBJ2-3; D gene unclear. V lost 5 bases and J 5 bases, leaving 8 bases between the germline ends. CDR3 length equals 12 residues. Germline V gives CDR1 SGHTA, CDR2 FQGNSA. CDR3 DNA: TGTGCCAGCAGCCGACTCAGAGATACGCAGTATTTT. Its protein product is CASSRLRDTQYF.

The rearrangement links TRBV27 to TRBJ2-2; 8 bases line up with TRBD2. The CDR3 runs to 16 residues. The germline gives CDR1 MNHEY, CDR2 SMNVEV (reference sequence). J lost 4 bases, V lost 3 bases, and 7 bases had no gene match. CDR3 amino acids: CASSLWLAGATGELFF. The CDR3 DNA is TGTGCCAGCAGTTTGTGGCTAGCGGGTGCCACCGGGGAGCTGTTTTTT.

The chain employs TRBV7-2 and TRBJ1-1; a possible D gene is TRBD1 (6 bases). Germline V gene sequence: CDR1 SGHTA, CDR2 FQGNSA. The CDR3 covers 14 residues. Trimming left V 1 base short and J 5 bases short, with 11 bases between. CDR3 sequence (DNA): TGTGCCAGCAGCTTAGGGGGAGGGGGGACTGAAGCTTTCTTT. Translation: CASSLGGGGTEAFF.

This clone was detected only once. The chain uses TRBV5-5 and TRBJ2-3; 8 bases agree with TRBD2. There are 15 residues in the CDR3. CDR1 is SGHKS, CDR2 YYEKEE, per germline (reference sequence). The ends lost 1 base at V and 4 bases at J; junction bases unmatched: 5. CDR3 in amino acids: CASSLISGDSDTQYF. The CDR3 DNA is TGTGCCAGCAGCTTGATTAGCGGGGATTCAGATACGCAGTATTTT.

This clone appeared a single time. V usage is TRBV6-4 and J usage is TRBJ2-3, with D perhaps TRBD1 (6 bases). The CDR3 consists of 13 residues. Looked up from germline, CDR1 is MRHNA and CDR2 is SNTAGT. Trimming removed 8 bases at V and 6 bases at J, with 15 bases between. DNA for the CDR3: TGTGCCAGCGCCAGGGGCAGGGGTGATACGCAGTATTTT. Its translation is CASARGRGDTQYF.

This clone was picked up one time. V gene TRBV7-3 combines with J gene TRBJ2-3; weak D call: TRBD2 (6 bases). Trimming cost V 1 base and J 1 base, with 9 bases left between them. CDR1 and CDR2 (germline): SGHTA, FQGTGA. The CDR3 is 15 residues long. Written as DNA, the CDR3 is TGTGCCAGCAGCTTAAGGCGGGGCCGCACAGATACGCAGTATTTT. Residues: CASSLRRGRTDTQYF.

The table lists this clone with a count of one. The chain recombines TRBV7-9 with TRBJ2-1; 7 bases fit TRBD1. V was clipped by 1 base and J by 0 bases; unmatched bases: 3. CDR1 SEHNR and CDR2 FQNEAQ come from the germline V gene (reference sequence). The CDR3 has 16 amino acids. As DNA, the CDR3 is TGTGCCAGCAGCTTAGACAGGGACAGCTCCTACAATGAGCAGTTCTTC. It specifies CASSLDRDSSYNEQFF.

The CDR3 protein is CASSLSFEGPNYGYTF. Written as DNA, the CDR3 is TGTGCCAGCAGTTTATCCTTTGAGGGCCCGAATTATGGCTACACCTTC. J is TRBJ1-2 and V is TRBV28; no reliable D call. The CDR3 totals 16 residues. V lost 1 base and J 5 bases, leaving 17 bases between the germline ends. Germline V gene data show CDR1 as MDHEN and CDR2 as SYDVKM.

This clone came up once. This chain joins TRBV7-8 and TRBJ1-2; 11 bases are a match to TRBD1. Germline CDR1 SGHVS, CDR2 FQNEAQ. This CDR3 contains 14 residues. J lost 10 bases, V lost 2 bases, and 6 bases had no gene match. The CDR3 region is CASSLRTGGEDYTF. CDR3 nucleotide sequence: TGTGCCAGCAGCTTAAGGACAGGGGGCGAAGACTACACCTTC. The complete variable domain, with remaining parts taken from reference TRBV7-8 and TRBJ1-2, reads GAGVSQSPRYKVAKRGQDVALRCDPISGHVSLFWYQQALGQGPEFLTYFQNEAQLDKSGLPSDRFFAERPEGSVSTLKIQRTQQEDSAVYLCASSLRTGGEDYTFGSGTRLTVV.

There are a few counts of this clone. The V and J genes are TRBV9 and TRBJ2-5; 8 bases are a match to TRBD2. The V and J ends lost 2 bases and 1 base, in that order; junction bases with no gene match: 4. Germline-derived CDR1 and CDR2 are SGDLS and YYNGEE. The CDR3 covers 15 residues. In DNA form, the CDR3 reads TGTGCCAGCAGCGTCGGGGGGGCCCCCCAAGAGACCCAGTACTTC. Its protein is CASSVGGAPQETQYF.

This chain joins TRBV6-5 and TRBJ1-1, with D tentatively TRBD1 (6 bases). Trimming removed 2 bases at V and 6 bases at J, with 13 bases between. Looked up from germline, CDR1 is MNHEY and CDR2 is SVGAGI. CDR3 length: 14 residues. CDR3 nucleotides: TGTGCCAGCAGTTACGGCAGGGGTCGCGCTGAAGCTTTCTTT. This encodes CASSYGRGRAEAFF.

The genes are TRBV11-2 and TRBJ1-2; 7 bases are a match to TRBD1. This CDR3 has 11 amino acids. Germline assignment: CDR1 SGHAT and CDR2 FQNNGV. V lost 6 bases to trimming and J lost 7 bases; unmatched junction nucleotides: 2. The CDR3: CASRRQGGYTF. DNA of the CDR3: TGTGCCAGCAGAAGACAGGGTGGCTACACCTTC.

The V call is TRBV4-2, the J call TRBJ1-5; a weak D match, TRBD1 (5 bases). The CDR3 is 15 amino acids. V was shortened by 2 bases and J by 2 bases, with 10 bases between the two germline ends. CDR1 LGHNA and CDR2 YNFKEQ come from the germline V gene. This chain's CDR3 is CASSQRGQCNQPQHF. DNA for the CDR3: TGTGCCAGCAGCCAAAGGGGTCAGTGCAATCAGCCCCAGCATTTT.

Comments on this clone: Compared with germline, one end of the junction differs, possibly owing to a read error. CDR3 DNA sequence: TGTGCCAGCAGTCCGAGCAGGACAGCCCCGACCTATCCAAACAGTCAGTACTTC. Its translation is CASSPSRTAPTYPNSQYF. This chain links TRBV27 with TRBJ2-4; TRBD1 might be the D (6 bases). The CDR3 extends over 18 amino acids. Germline CDR1 MNHEY, CDR2 SMNVEV (reference sequence).

The chain combines TRBV9 with TRBJ2-6; D may be TRBD1 (5 bases). Between the trimmed V and J ends, which lost 2 bases and 4 bases, there was a span of 16 bases. The CDR3 length is 17 residues. CDR1 and CDR2 (germline): SGDLS, YYNGEE. The CDR3 DNA reads as TGTGCCAGCAGCGTTGGGGAAGACAGTTTGGGGGCCAACGTCCTGACTTTC. It codes for CASSVGEDSLGANVLTF.

This clone appeared once. The chain recombines TRBV7-9 with TRBJ1-1; tentative D call: TRBD1 (6 bases). The CDR3 is 15 residues long. Germline lookup yields CDR1 SEHNR and CDR2 FQNEAQ (reference sequence). The ends were cut back, 4 bases at V and 3 bases at J, with 15 bases in the middle. For the CDR3, the DNA is TGTGCCAGCAGCTCGGGGGGGCTTAGGGACACTGAAGCTTTCTTT. Encoded protein: CASSSGGLRDTEAFF.

This clone was detected only once. The chain joins TRBV7-3 to TRBJ2-3; no clear D gene. This CDR3 spans 15 amino acids. The V end was cut by 2 bases, the J end by 1 base, with 10 bases between. Per the germline V gene, CDR1 is SGHTA and CDR2 is FQGTGA. CDR3 loop: CASSLSPSRTDTQYF. The CDR3 nucleotides read TGTGCCAGCAGCTTATCTCCTAGTCGCACAGATACGCAGTATTTT.

J is TRBJ2-5 and V is TRBV7-9; D is possibly TRBD1 (5 bases). Deletions cut 3 bases from V and 4 bases from J, with 9 bases between. Germline-derived CDR1 and CDR2 are SEHNR and FQNEAQ (reference sequence). The CDR3 extends over 13 amino acids. The CDR3 DNA is TGTGCCAGCAGCTTTAAGACAGTAGAGACCCAGTACTTC. Translation gives CASSFKTVETQYF.

The V call is TRBV6-6, the J call TRBJ1-1, with 9 bases that match TRBD1. The germline V gene has CDR1 MNHNY and CDR2 SVGAGI (reference sequence). The CDR3 spans 16 residues. V shed 5 bases, J shed 5 bases, and the junction held 12 bases outside the gene matches. Written as DNA, the CDR3 is TGTGCCAGCAGTCCGACAGGGGGAAGGGGGCCAACTGAAGCTTTCTTT. It yields the protein CASSPTGGRGPTEAFF.